The rows below give T cell receptor beta chains drawn from one sample of a study of blood T cell repertoires in COVID-19. Profiling relied on immunoSEQ multiplex PCR, and the TCRdb table lists in-frame clones only, not all of them. The table includes about 250,000 clones, around 90% detected once. The sample taken for sequencing was peripheral blood. The receptors shown here come from a man aged 30-40 years with COVID-19, enrolled during active disease. Both conserved end residues are part of each CDR3. The order of the fields is V gene, clone size, D gene, J gene, CDR3 DNA, CDR3 protein. D genes are given only for firm matches. Some rows have no size entry. The others give once, few or many, or a class for an expanded clone.

V gene: TRBV5-4; clone size: NA; D gene: NA; J gene: TRBJ1-2; CDR3 DNA: TGTGCCAGCAGTTGGGGCGAGAACTATGGCTACACCTTC; CDR3 protein: CASSWGENYGYTF
V gene: TRBV10-3; clone size: NA; D gene: TRBD1; J gene: TRBJ1-1; CDR3 DNA: TGTGCCATCAGTGATGGCAGGGGGCCAACTGAAGCTTTCTTT; CDR3 protein: CAISDGRGPTEAFF
V gene: TRBV6-5; clone size: NA; D gene: TRBD2; J gene: TRBJ2-1; CDR3 DNA: TGTGCCAGCAAGGGACCGGGACTAGCGGGTAATGAGCAGTTCTTC; CDR3 protein: CASKGPGLAGNEQFF
V gene: TRBV11-3; clone size: NA; D gene: NA; J gene: TRBJ1-3; CDR3 DNA: TGTGCCAGCAGCTTAGGAAGCCACGGAAACACCATATATTTT; CDR3 protein: CASSLGSHGNTIYF
V gene: TRBV29-1; clone size: NA; D gene: TRBD2; J gene: TRBJ2-3; CDR3 DNA: TGCAGCGTTGAAGACGGAGCGGGGGGGCCAGATACGCAGTATTTT; CDR3 protein: CSVEDGAGGPDTQYF
V gene: TRBV28; clone size: NA; D gene: TRBD1; J gene: TRBJ1-2; CDR3 DNA: TGTGCCAGCAGAACCTCCGGGACAGCCTATGGCTACACCTTC; CDR3 protein: CASRTSGTAYGYTF
V gene: TRBV27; clone size: NA; D gene: NA; J gene: TRBJ1-4; CDR3 DNA: TGTGCCAGCAGTTTATGGGGGCGTGAAGAAAAACTGTTTTTT; CDR3 protein: CASSLWGREEKLFF
V gene: TRBV7-7; clone size: NA; D gene: TRBD1; J gene: TRBJ2-7; CDR3 DNA: TGTGCCAGCAGCCCCGGGACAGTTGGCGAGCAGTACTTC; CDR3 protein: CASSPGTVGEQYF
V gene: TRBV5-4; clone size: NA; D gene: TRBD2; J gene: TRBJ2-3; CDR3 DNA: TGTGCCAGCAGCCTAGGGACAGGGGCTAGCGGGGGGGCGTGGGATACGCAGTATTTT; CDR3 protein: CASSLGTGASGGAWDTQYF
V gene: TRBV7-9; clone size: NA; D gene: TRBD2; J gene: TRBJ2-7; CDR3 DNA: TGTGCCAGCAGCTCGTTTTACGGGGGGGAACACGAGCAGTACTTC; CDR3 protein: CASSSFYGGEHEQYF
V gene: TRBV5-1; clone size: NA; D gene: NA; J gene: TRBJ2-1; CDR3 DNA: TGCGCCAGCAGACTTCTCTCCCTGGGAGGCAATGAGCAGTTCTTC; CDR3 protein: CASRLLSLGGNEQFF
V gene: TRBV10-3; clone size: NA; D gene: NA; J gene: TRBJ1-1; CDR3 DNA: TGTGCCATCAATGCAGGGCGAAACACTGAAGCTTTCTTT; CDR3 protein: CAINAGRNTEAFF
V gene: TRBV19; clone size: NA; D gene: NA; J gene: TRBJ2-2; CDR3 DNA: TGTGCCAGTAGTAGACCGACAGGCACGATGAACACCGGGGAGCTGTTTTTT; CDR3 protein: CASSRPTGTMNTGELFF
V gene: TRBV3-1/TRBV3-2; clone size: once; D gene: NA; J gene: TRBJ2-3; CDR3 DNA: TGTGCCAGCAGCCAACTAGGGGTTAGCACAGATACGCAGTATTTT; CDR3 protein: CASSQLGVSTDTQYF
V gene: TRBV19; clone size: NA; D gene: TRBD1; J gene: TRBJ2-5; CDR3 DNA: TGTGCCAGTAGTAGGACAGGGGTAGCGATCGAGACCCAGTACTTC; CDR3 protein: CASSRTGVAIETQYF
V gene: TRBV30; clone size: NA; D gene: NA; J gene: TRBJ1-1; CDR3 DNA: TGTGCCTGGAGTGTACTTAGGGGAACTGAAGCTTTCTTT; CDR3 protein: CAWSVLRGTEAFF
V gene: TRBV6-5; clone size: NA; D gene: NA; J gene: TRBJ2-3; CDR3 DNA: TGTGCCAGCAGTTACTCCCCGGGTGGTGATACGCAGTATTTT; CDR3 protein: CASSYSPGGDTQYF
V gene: TRBV7-3; clone size: NA; D gene: NA; J gene: TRBJ1-6; CDR3 DNA: TGTGCCAGCAGCTTTAGTAGCTCCTATAATTCACCCCTCCACTTT; CDR3 protein: CASSFSSSYNSPLHF
V gene: TRBV14; clone size: few; D gene: TRBD1; J gene: TRBJ2-1; CDR3 DNA: TGTGCCAGCAGCCAGAGGACAGGGGGCGCTTGGTCATACAATGAGCAGTTCTTC; CDR3 protein: CASSQRTGGAWSYNEQFF
V gene: TRBV2; clone size: NA; D gene: TRBD2; J gene: TRBJ2-7; CDR3 DNA: TGTGCCAGCAGTGAAGCGGAGCGGGGGACCTACGAGCAGTACTTC; CDR3 protein: CASSEAERGTYEQYF
V gene: TRBV5-1; clone size: NA; D gene: TRBD2; J gene: TRBJ2-2; CDR3 DNA: TGCGCCAGCAGCCTGAGACTAGCGGGGGGGAGCACCGGGGAGCTGTTTTTT; CDR3 protein: CASSLRLAGGSTGELFF
V gene: TRBV19; clone size: once; D gene: NA; J gene: TRBJ2-3; CDR3 DNA: TGTGCCATTGGATCGGGGTATGGGACAGATACGCAGTATTTT; CDR3 protein: CAIGSGYGTDTQYF
V gene: TRBV27; clone size: NA; D gene: TRBD2; J gene: TRBJ2-1; CDR3 DNA: TGTGCCAGCAGTTTGTGGCGTACAGCGGGGGGGTCAGCCTACAATGAGCAGTTCTTC; CDR3 protein: CASSLWRTAGGSAYNEQFF
V gene: TRBV6-5; clone size: once; D gene: NA; J gene: TRBJ1-2; CDR3 DNA: TGTGCCAGCAGGGACAGATTCTATGGCTACACCTTC; CDR3 protein: CASRDRFYGYTF